These T cell receptor beta chains were read from a single sample in a study of blood T cell repertoires in COVID-19. This table comes from immunoSEQ multiplex PCR, and its TCRdb copy is limited to in-frame clones, with some not included. The profile shows about 220,000 clones, 75% to 90% of them singletons. The sample taken for sequencing was PBMCs or T cells enriched from blood (not recorded which). The receptor source for this set is a woman between 18 and 30 years old in a cohort exposed to, infected with or recovered from COVID-19 (not recorded which). The CDR3 runs from the conserved cysteine through the conserved F or W. The D gene is left open where the match is weak. Clone size is stated in some rows and not others, as once, few, many or a class when expanded.

>.|.|TRBV30|TRBJ2-1
CAWSNKPSADNEQFF
TGTGCCTGGAGTAATAAACCTAGCGCCGACAATGAGCAGTTCTTC
>.|.|TRBV18|TRBJ2-7
CASSPRDEQYF
TGTGCCAGCTCACCTCGGGACGAGCAGTACTTC
>.|TRBD1|TRBV30|TRBJ1-5
CAWGEPGTAETQPQHF
TGTGCCTGGGGGGAACCCGGGACAGCAGAAACTCAGCCCCAGCATTTT
>.|TRBD1|TRBV5-1|TRBJ2-5
CASSVDRGEETQYF
TGCGCCAGCAGCGTTGACAGGGGTGAAGAGACCCAGTACTTC
>.|.|TRBV3-1/TRBV3-2|TRBJ2-7
CASSPDNSYEQYF
TGTGCCAGCAGTCCAGACAACTCCTACGAGCAGTACTTC
>.|TRBD1|TRBV7-2|TRBJ1-1
CASSFSQGGGEAFF
TGTGCCAGCAGCTTCTCCCAGGGGGGTGGTGAAGCTTTCTTT
>.|TRBD1|TRBV19|TRBJ1-2
CASSQTGGTGGYTF
TGTGCCAGTAGTCAAACAGGGGGCACGGGGGGCTACACCTTC
>.|.|TRBV6-5|TRBJ1-6
CASSYSAINSPLHF
TGTGCCAGCAGTTACTCGGCCATAAATTCACCCCTCCACTTT
>.|TRBD1|TRBV4-1|TRBJ2-2
CASSQRTGPTGELFF
TGCGCCAGCAGCCAAAGGACAGGGCCCACCGGGGAGCTGTTTTTT
>.|TRBD2|TRBV28|TRBJ2-1
CASSLIPITSGASYNEQFF
TGTGCCAGCAGTTTAATCCCGATAACTAGCGGGGCGTCCTACAATGAGCAGTTCTTC
>.|.|TRBV29-1|TRBJ2-3
CSVEREDTQYF
TGCAGCGTTGAAAGGGAGGATACGCAGTATTTT
>.|TRBD2|TRBV5-6|TRBJ2-7
CASSLSGGLAGYEQYF
TGTGCCAGCAGTTTGAGTGGGGGACTAGCTGGCTACGAGCAGTACTTC
>.|TRBD1|TRBV5-1|TRBJ2-7
CASSYTGAYEQYF
TGCGCCAGCAGCTATACAGGGGCCTACGAGCAGTACTTC
>.|.|TRBV7-8|TRBJ2-5
CAGRGKKETQYF
TGTGCCGGAAGGGGGAAGAAAGAGACCCAGTACTTC
>.|.|TRBV29-1|TRBJ2-1
CSVYSDTLNEQFF
TGCAGCGTTTATTCGGACACACTCAATGAGCAGTTCTTC
>.|.|TRBV24-1|TRBJ1-1
CATRSAVLPDTEAFF
TGTGCCACCCGTAGCGCAGTCCTTCCTGACACTGAAGCTTTCTTT
>.|TRBD1|TRBV24-1|TRBJ1-2
CATSDPGQFSGYTF
TGTGCCACCAGTGATCCGGGACAGTTCTCTGGCTACACCTTC
>.|TRBD2|TRBV3-1/TRBV3-2|TRBJ2-1
CASSQAERGNEQFF
TGTGCCAGCAGCCAAGCGGAGCGGGGGAATGAGCAGTTCTTC
>.|TRBD1|TRBV2|TRBJ1-2
CASSKTGGDGYTF
TGTGCCAGCAGTAAAACAGGGGGCGATGGCTACACCTTC
>.|.|TRBV6-5|TRBJ1-1
CASIVGENTEAFF
TGTGCCAGCATAGTGGGAGAGAACACTGAAGCTTTCTTT
>.|.|TRBV27|TRBJ2-3
CASSPQGIADTQYF
TGTGCCAGCAGCCCACAGGGAATAGCAGATACGCAGTATTTT
>once|.|TRBV10-3|TRBJ1-1
CAILGADNTEAFF
TGTGCCATCCTAGGGGCAGATAACACTGAAGCTTTCTTT
>once|TRBD1|TRBV9|TRBJ1-2
CASSGQGQNYGYTF
TGTGCCAGCAGTGGACAGGGGCAGAACTATGGCTACACCTTC
>.|.|TRBV6-5|TRBJ2-2
CASRQRAPLSGELFF
TGTGCCAGCAGGCAGAGGGCCCCACTATCCGGGGAGCTGTTTTTT
>.|.|TRBV19|TRBJ2-7
CATAGTSPPYEQYF
TGTGCCACCGCCGGGACATCGCCCCCCTACGAGCAGTACTTC
>.|.|TRBV3-1/TRBV3-2|TRBJ2-1
CASSKAGEGYNEQFF
TGTGCCAGCAGCAAAGCTGGAGAGGGATACAATGAGCAGTTCTTC
>few|.|TRBV19|TRBJ1-5
CASSIPTNQPQHF
TGTGCCAGTAGTATCCCAACTAATCAGCCCCAGCATTTT
>few|.|TRBV11-2|TRBJ2-2
CASSSQGSNTGELFF
TGTGCCAGCAGCTCTCAGGGATCGAACACCGGGGAGCTGTTTTTT
>.|TRBD2|TRBV5-1|TRBJ2-7
CASSPETSGGGLNEQYF
TGCGCCAGCAGCCCTGAGACTAGCGGGGGAGGATTGAACGAGCAGTACTTC
>.|.|TRBV20-1|TRBJ1-4
CSARGSEKLFF
TGCAGTGCTAGAGGCAGTGAAAAACTGTTTTTT
>.|TRBD1|TRBV18|TRBJ1-2
CASSPVDRGGYGYTF
TGTGCCAGCTCACCCGTGGACAGGGGTGGCTATGGCTACACCTTC
>few|TRBD2|TRBV6-2/TRBV6-3|TRBJ2-7
CASSSGTSGMSYEQYF
TGTGCCAGCAGTTCTGGGACTAGCGGCATGTCCTACGAGCAGTACTTC
>.|TRBD1|TRBV3-1/TRBV3-2|TRBJ1-6
CASSQNRGPNSPLHF
TGTGCCAGCAGCCAGAACAGGGGACCAAATTCACCCCTCCACTTT
>.|.|TRBV3-1/TRBV3-2|TRBJ2-4
CASSQSGENIQYF
TGTGCCAGCAGCCAATCAGGGGAAAACATTCAGTACTTC
>.|.|TRBV4-2|TRBJ2-1
CASSQEGPRPYNEQFF
TGTGCCAGCAGCCAAGAGGGCCCCCGTCCCTACAATGAGCAGTTCTTC
>.|.|TRBV30|TRBJ1-4
CAWSVYPRRGGEKLFF
TGTGCCTGGAGTGTATATCCCAGGCGGGGAGGGGAAAAACTGTTTTTT
>.|TRBD1|TRBV10-2|TRBJ1-5
CASSPDRVSNLVQPQHF
TGCGCCAGCAGCCCGGACAGGGTCAGCAATTTGGTTCAGCCCCAGCATTTT
>.|TRBD1|TRBV28|TRBJ1-3
CASSPPGTGVGNTIYF
TGTGCCAGCAGTCCCCCCGGGACAGGGGTAGGAAACACCATATATTTT
>.|TRBD1|TRBV24-1|TRBJ2-3
CATSDSLGQENTDTQYF
TGTGCCACCAGTGATTCTTTGGGACAGGAAAACACAGATACGCAGTATTTT
>.|.|TRBV7-2|TRBJ1-1
CASSGRANTEAFF
TGTGCCAGCAGCGGGAGGGCGAACACTGAAGCTTTCTTT
>.|TRBD2|TRBV18|TRBJ2-1
CASSPKPGTSWNEQFF
TGTGCCAGCTCACCGAAGCCCGGGACTAGTTGGAATGAGCAGTTCTTC
>.|.|TRBV6-5|TRBJ1-6
CASSRGNSPLHF
TGTGCCAGCAGTCGGGGTAATTCACCCCTCCACTTT
>.|TRBD1|TRBV19|TRBJ1-2
CAAKQGASDYTF
TGTGCCGCCAAACAGGGGGCGAGTGACTACACCTTC
>.|TRBD1|TRBV18|TRBJ1-2
CASSPGGQGAKDGYTF
TGTGCCAGCTCCCCAGGGGGACAGGGGGCGAAAGATGGCTACACCTTC
>.|.|TRBV5-1|TRBJ2-3
CASSLSQKADTQYF
TGCGCCAGCAGCTTGAGTCAGAAAGCAGATACGCAGTATTTT
>.|.|TRBV2|TRBJ2-3
CASMVDSPTDTQYF
TGTGCCAGCATGGTGGACAGCCCCACAGATACGCAGTATTTT
>.|TRBD1|TRBV9|TRBJ2-1
CASSDGTGPYNEQFF
TGTGCCAGCAGCGACGGGACAGGGCCCTACAATGAGCAGTTCTTC
>.|TRBD1|TRBV30|TRBJ1-5
CAWSKTGGDQPQHF
TGTGCCTGGAGTAAGACAGGGGGTGATCAGCCCCAGCATTTT
>.|TRBD1|TRBV30|TRBJ1-1
CAWDKQGGTEAFF
TGTGCCTGGGATAAACAGGGGGGCACTGAAGCTTTCTTT
>few|.|TRBV28|TRBJ2-1
CASSIPGNEQFF
TGTGCCAGCAGTATACCGGGAAATGAGCAGTTCTTC
>few|.|TRBV13|TRBJ2-1
CATCFGFSGEQFF
TGTGCCACCTGCTTTGGGTTCTCCGGGGAGCAGTTCTTC
>.|.|TRBV28|TRBJ1-1
CASINQETEAFF
TGTGCCAGCATCAACCAGGAAACTGAAGCTTTCTTT
>.|.|TRBV18|TRBJ1-2
CASSPIDSHYGYTF
TGTGCCAGCTCACCAATCGACAGTCACTATGGCTACACCTTC
>.|TRBD1|TRBV12-3/TRBV12-4|TRBJ1-1
CASRSTGGRAFF
TGTGCCAGCAGAAGCACAGGGGGCCGAGCTTTCTTT
>.|.|TRBV6-5|TRBJ1-5
CASSLSGDQPQHF
TGTGCCAGCAGCCTTTCGGGGGATCAGCCCCAGCATTTT
>.|TRBD2|TRBV13|TRBJ2-7
CASSLGSGRAYEQYF
TGTGCCAGCAGCTTGGGTAGCGGGAGGGCCTACGAGCAGTACTTC
>.|.|TRBV18|TRBJ1-1
CASSPMQGTNTEAFF
TGTGCCAGCTCACCGATGCAGGGTACCAACACTGAAGCTTTCTTT